This T cell receptor (beta chain) was captured by sequencing in a study of Tregs in tolerant kidney transplant recipients. Profiling relied on immunoSEQ multiplex PCR, and the TCRdb table lists in-frame clones only, not all of them. The repertoire holds 40,000 to 50,000 clones, with about nine tenths as singletons. Related graft donors supplied nonmyeloablative bone marrow transplants, and mixed chimerism was transient. The germline V gene has CDR1 SGDLS and CDR2 YYNGEE. CDR3 length: 14 amino acids. V was shortened by 0 bases and J by 3 bases, with 10 bases between the two germline ends. The source material was CD8+ T cells from blood (PBMCs), sampled 12 months after the transplant. The chain recombines TRBV9 with TRBJ2-7; a possible D gene is TRBD1 (6 bases). This sequence originates from a human patient who received a combined kidney and bone marrow transplant. Some T cells may have come from the graft donor. This CDR3 is CASSVGRGIYEQYF. In DNA, the CDR3 is TGTGCCAGCAGCGTAGGCAGGGGAATCTACGAGCAGTACTTC.